The entry below gives a single TCR beta chain sequence along with its context. These data are taken from a study of Ad26.COV2.S vaccination and SARS-CoV-2 variants. As for the study in general: Donor was one of the participants in the Ad26.COV2.S arm of the COV1001 trial. Once or twice, 56 days apart, Ad26.COV2.S was delivered intramuscularly.

Treatment specified: some 19 received Ad26.COV2.S at low or high dose, single or two shots; about 5 received placebo; per-sample allocation not given. Each sample was drawn 63 days after the first injection (of vaccine or placebo). Measured with immunoSEQ multiplex PCR; TCRdb has only the in-frame clones, and not every one. The data show 200,000 to 250,000 clones, with approximately 87% seen just once and about 10% held by the top ten. Specimen: peripheral blood, collected in a trial of Ad26.COV2.S vaccine versus placebo. This sequence originates from a person between 18 and 65 years old who received the Ad26.COV2.S COVID-19 vaccine or a placebo.

The CDR3 sequence: CASSVRSGANVLTF. CDR3 DNA sequence: TGTGCCAGCAGCGTTCGCTCTGGGGCCAACGTCCTGACTTTC. The J gene is TRBJ2-6, the V gene TRBV9; D not certain. The CDR3 contains 14 residues. The V end was cut by 2 bases, the J end by 0 bases, with 3 bases between. CDR1 and CDR2 (germline): SGDLS, YYNGEE.